This entry is about one TCR beta chain. Its antigen is not known. This specimen belongs to a study of T cell responses to AZD1222 COVID-19 vaccine. General observations from the study: As reported, nearly half of all spike-specific TCRs target variant regions that are unmutated. Among the donors, most were white British and more were female, and clonal diversity was possibly underestimated. Just a handful of AZD1222 recipients were seropositive at baseline. After the peak T cell response, and only then, were repertoires sampled.

Clones were sequenced by immunoSEQ multiplex PCR, and TCRdb holds only the in-frame ones, with some missing. The data show about 100,000 clones, about 90% seen once. The CDR3 is made up of 14 amino acids. Germline lookup yields CDR1 SQVTM and CDR2 ANQGSEA. V was cut by 7 bases and J by 3 bases, with 18 bases left in between. This chain connects TRBV29-1 to TRBJ1-2, with D maybe TRBD1 (5 bases). The sequenced sample was peripheral blood, obtained on day 0 of AZD1222 vaccination. This sequence originates from an adult in good health. CDR3 region: CSAYPGSGDYGYTF. The CDR3 nucleotides are TGCAGCGCCTACCCTGGATCGGGGGACTATGGCTACACCTTC.